This T cell receptor (beta chain) came from a study of CD8 T cells in Susac syndrome. Study as a whole: Intravenous immunoglobulin alone or corticosteroids were being given to patients with Susac syndrome at blood draw, unless they were therapy-naive.

The study, taken as a whole, reports: Clonal expansion was not observed in the Susac syndrome CD4+ T cell repertoires.

Bulk CD8+ and CD4+ cells came from magnetic negative isolation; CD8+ TEMRA by FACS. Trimming cost V 6 bases and J 7 bases; bases outside gene matches: 5. The CDR3 runs to 12 residues. Germline lookup yields CDR1 MNHEY and CDR2 SVGAGI. Concerning this clonotype: Its target is unknown.

Reverse transcription of about 0.45 to 1 ug RNA was performed with random hexamers. Amplification of TCR beta CDR3 spanned 54 Vbeta and 13 Jbeta via immunoSEQ multiplex PCR. Using its own MiXCR run on the immunoSEQ multiplex PCR reads, TCRdb lists one record per CDR3 protein. This table holds some 180,000 distinct CDR3 sequences, over 75% found once. J is TRBJ1-1 and V is TRBV6-5, with 7 positions matching TRBD1. The sequenced sample consisted of CD4+ T cells from PBMCs. This TCR was sampled from a human donor with Susac syndrome. The CDR3: CASRQGYGEAFF. As DNA, the CDR3 is TGTGCCAGCAGACAGGGGTACGGTGAAGCTTTCTTT.